Following are 27 T cell receptor beta chains from one sample sequenced in a study of T cell responses to AZD1222 COVID-19 vaccine. Sequenced by immunoSEQ multiplex PCR; TCRdb stores in-frame clones only, minus some. The sample has about 120,000 clones, 70% to 90% seen once. This specimen was peripheral blood, taken on day 0 of AZD1222 vaccination. These receptors originate from an adult in good health.

The chain has TRBV29-1 and TRBJ2-6; perhaps TRBD2 as D (6 bases). Trimming removed 0 bases from V and 4 bases from J, with 19 bases in between. The CDR3 is 18 residues long. CDR1 and CDR2 (germline): SQVTM, ANQGSEA. CDR3 DNA sequence: TGCAGCGTTGAAGATCAGGGCGGGATGGGAAAAGGGGCCAACGTCCTGACTTTC. Translating gives CSVEDQGGMGKGANVLTF.

The CDR3 coding sequence is TGCGCCAGCAGCCAAAGGTTCTACAATGAGCAGTTCTTC. The encoded protein is CASSQRFYNEQFF. The chain links TRBV4-3 to TRBJ2-1; D ambiguous. The germline V gene encodes CDR1 LGHNA and CDR2 YSLEER. The CDR3 spans 13 residues. The germline V and J ends were trimmed by 2 bases and 3 bases, with 5 bases remaining between them.

Only a few counts were recorded for this clone. The chain carries TRBV27 and TRBJ1-2; no reliable D call. V dropped 3 bases and J dropped 2 bases, with 22 bases sitting between them. CDR1 and CDR2 from the germline V gene are MNHEY and SMNVEV (reference sequence). The CDR3 totals 18 residues. The DNA for the CDR3 is TGTGCCAGCAGTTTTTTGGGTCTGAGGTCCAATGGGAACTATGGCTACACCTTC. Residues: CASSFLGLRSNGNYGYTF.

This clone was counted once. This sequence joins TRBV11-2 and TRBJ1-5; no definite D call. CDR3 length: 16 residues. The V gene's germline CDR1 is SGHAT and CDR2 FQNNGV. The germline V and J ends were trimmed by 0 bases and 6 bases, with 15 bases remaining between them. CDR3 loop: CASSLDRVGGSQPQHF. CDR3 nucleotide sequence: TGTGCCAGCAGCTTAGATCGGGTGGGAGGGTCTCAGCCCCAGCATTTT.

The rearrangement uses TRBV7-2 and TRBJ2-5; 7 nucleotides agree with TRBD1. J gave up 2 bases and V 5 bases, and 5 bases lay outside the gene matches. The CDR3 covers 14 residues. Germline CDR1 is SGHTA and CDR2 is FQGNSA. Here the CDR3 reads CASSREGAQETQYF. The CDR3 DNA sequence: TGTGCCAGCAGCAGAGAGGGGGCACAAGAGACCCAGTACTTC.

V gene TRBV5-1 combines with J gene TRBJ1-1, with D perhaps matching TRBD1 (5 bases). CDR1 SGHRS and CDR2 YFSETQ come from the germline V gene. V was clipped by 4 bases and J by 6 bases, with 16 bases between them. The CDR3 extends over 14 amino acids. The CDR3 coding sequence is TGCGCCAGCAGCGATGACGGACAACGGTCTGAAGCTTTCTTT. Residues: CASSDDGQRSEAFF. Complete variable domain (other parts from reference TRBV5-1 and TRBJ1-1): KAGVTQTPRYLIKTRGQQVTLSCSPISGHRSVSWYQQTPGQGLQFLFEYFSETQRNKGNFPGRFSGRQFSNSRSEMNVSTLELGDSALYLCASSDDGQRSEAFFGQGTRLTVV.

The chain uses TRBV3-1 (or the pseudogene TRBV3-2) and TRBJ2-4; 10 nucleotides agree with TRBD2. This CDR3 spans 17 amino acids. The J segment lost 0 bases and the V segment lost 3 bases, leaving 5 bases of the junction unmatched. In germline, CDR1 is LGHDT, CDR2 YNNKEL (reference sequence). CDR3 coding DNA: TGTGCCAGCAGCCAGGGACTAGCGAGACTAGCCAAAAACATTCAGTACTTC. Amino acids: CASSQGLARLAKNIQYF.

This clone was recorded only once. The V gene is TRBV3-1 (or the pseudogene TRBV3-2), the J gene TRBJ1-1; a weak D match, TRBD1 (5 bases). V was trimmed by 0 bases and J by 6 bases, leaving 5 bases between them. The CDR3 sequence is 12 residues long. The germline CDR1 and CDR2 sequences are LGHDT and YNNKEL (reference sequence). Written as DNA, the CDR3 is TGTGCCAGCAGCCAAGACAGGGCTGAAGCTTTCTTT. It yields the protein CASSQDRAEAFF.

The table lists this clone with a few counts. The rearrangement uses TRBV6-4 and TRBJ2-1, with TRBD1 matching 7 bases. This CDR3 is 15 amino acids long. V gave up 0 bases and J gave up 3 bases; unmatched junction bases: 2. Germline V lookup: CDR1 MRHNA, CDR2 SNTAGT. CDR3 bases: TGTGCCAGCAGTGACTCCGGGACAGACTACAATGAGCAGTTCTTC. Its translation is CASSDSGTDYNEQFF.

V is TRBV12-3 or TRBV12-4 and J is TRBJ1-6; D remains unclear. The CDR3 covers 12 residues. With 4 bases removed from V and 7 bases from J, the gap between germline ends came to 5 bases. This chain's CDR3 is CASSSGNSPLHF. CDR3 in DNA: TGTGCCAGCAGTTCCGGGAATTCACCCCTCCACTTT.

This chain connects TRBV7-8 to TRBJ2-1, with D hard to call. There are 14 residues in the CDR3. V was pared by 2 bases and J by 6 bases, with 11 bases between. Germline assignment: CDR1 SGHVS and CDR2 FQNEAQ. The CDR3 DNA reads TGTGCCAGCAGCTTATTTTCCCAGACCAATGAGCAGTTCTTC. Translated, it gives CASSLFSQTNEQFF. Drawing the rest from reference TRBV7-8 and TRBJ2-1, the complete variable domain is GAGVSQSPRYKVAKRGQDVALRCDPISGHVSLFWYQQALGQGPEFLTYFQNEAQLDKSGLPSDRFFAERPEGSVSTLKIQRTQQEDSAVYLCASSLFSQTNEQFFGPGTRLTVL.

This chain joins TRBV2 and TRBJ1-6; D call uncertain. Germline values: CDR1 SNHLY, CDR2 FYNNEI. The CDR3 is 14 amino acids. V lost 8 bases and J 6 bases, leaving 14 bases between the germline ends. The DNA for the CDR3 is TGTGCCAGCGAAGCCGGGGTGGGTAATTCACCCCTCCACTTT. Its translation: CASEAGVGNSPLHF. The variable domain in full, with the rest retrieved from reference TRBV2 and TRBJ1-6, is EPEVTQTPSHQVTQMGQEVILRCVPISNHLYFYWYRQILGQKVEFLVSFYNNEISEKSEIFDDQFSVERPDGSNFTLKIRSTKLEDSAMYFCASEAGVGNSPLHFGNGTRLTVT.

The chain carries TRBV11-2 and TRBJ2-5; 7 nucleotides match TRBD2. The germline CDR1 and CDR2 sequences are SGHAT and FQNNGV. The length of the CDR3 is 16 residues. V dropped 1 base and J dropped 5; count of bases not matched to a gene: 10. The CDR3 protein is CASSLVRGGEGETQYF. The CDR3 DNA reads as TGTGCCAGCAGCTTAGTTCGGGGAGGGGAAGGGGAGACCCAGTACTTC. Filled out from reference TRBV11-2 and TRBJ2-5, the complete variable domain reads EAGVAQSPRYKIIEKRQSVAFWCNPISGHATLYWYQQILGQGPKLLIQFQNNGVVDDSQLPKDRFSAERLKGVDSTLKIQPAKLEDSAVYLCASSLVRGGEGETQYFGPGTRLLVL.

DNA for the CDR3: TGTGCCAGCACCGGGACTTACGTCCATAGAGCCAAAAACATTCAGTACTTC. Amino acids: CASTGTYVHRAKNIQYF. The chain links TRBV2 to TRBJ2-4, with a possible D match to TRBD2 (6 bases). Trimming left V 7 bases short and J 0 bases short, with 19 bases between. This CDR3 is 17 amino acids long. Germline lookup yields CDR1 SNHLY and CDR2 FYNNEI.

The V gene is TRBV27, the J gene TRBJ1-5; TRBD1 agrees at 8 bases. The V and J ends lost 5 bases and 2 bases, in that order; junction bases with no gene match: 5. The CDR3 contains 15 residues. Germline V gene lookup returns CDR1 MNHEY and CDR2 SMNVEV (reference sequence). The CDR3 spells CASSRDRGGNQPQHF. The CDR3 DNA reads TGTGCCAGCAGTCGTGACAGGGGAGGCAATCAGCCCCAGCATTTT.

This chain connects TRBV19 to TRBJ2-1; a possible D gene is TRBD1 (6 bases). The CDR3 runs 14 residues. V lost 2 bases and J 4 bases, leaving 9 bases between the germline ends. In germline, CDR1 is LNHDA, CDR2 SQIVND (reference sequence). The CDR3 region is CASSILGTYNEQFF. The CDR3 region has the DNA TGTGCCAGTAGTATACTCGGGACATACAATGAGCAGTTCTTC.

CDR3 protein: CASSPGQGVGNSPLHF. The CDR3 nucleotides are TGTGCCAGCTCACCAGGGCAGGGGGTTGGTAATTCACCCCTCCACTTT. The chain combines TRBV18 with TRBJ1-6; 7 nucleotides align to TRBD1. The CDR3 contains 16 residues. The junction had 7 bases not matched to a gene; V was cut back by 2 bases and J by 6 bases. Germline lookup yields CDR1 KGHSH and CDR2 LQKENI.

The rearrangement uses TRBV5-1 and TRBJ1-4, with D possibly being TRBD1 (6 bases). CDR3 length: 15 residues. Per germline, CDR1 SGHRS and CDR2 YFSETQ. V was shortened by 5 bases and J by 3 bases, with 14 bases between the two germline ends. The CDR3 DNA follows: TGCGCCAGCAGGCCCGGGGGCGCCTCTAATGAAAAACTGTTTTTT. As protein: CASRPGGASNEKLFF. Full variable domain (outside the CDR3, taken from reference TRBV5-1 and TRBJ1-4): KAGVTQTPRYLIKTRGQQVTLSCSPISGHRSVSWYQQTPGQGLQFLFEYFSETQRNKGNFPGRFSGRQFSNSRSEMNVSTLELGDSALYLCASRPGGASNEKLFFGSGTQLSVL.

The rearrangement uses TRBV12-3 or TRBV12-4 and TRBJ2-7; tentative D call: TRBD2 (5 bases). V was cut by 3 bases and J by 3 bases, with 6 bases left in between. CDR3 size: 12 residues. The DNA for the CDR3 is TGTGCCAGCAGTTTTGCGGGCTACGAGCAGTACTTC. This encodes CASSFAGYEQYF.

V gene TRBV7-3 combines with J gene TRBJ2-3; 7 nucleotides agree with TRBD1. Unmatched junction bases numbered 3, after V lost 2 bases and J lost 4 bases. The CDR3 sequence is 14 residues long. CDR1 is SGHTA and CDR2 is FQGTGA in the germline V gene. CDR3 DNA: TGTGCCAGCAGCTTAGACAGGGTTGCAGATACGCAGTATTTT. It specifies CASSLDRVADTQYF.

The gene calls are TRBV5-1 and TRBJ2-7; D not resolved. Germline V gene lookup returns CDR1 SGHRS and CDR2 YFSETQ. V lost 0 bases and J lost 3, with 7 bases in between. This CDR3 region has 13 residues. CDR3 sequence (DNA): TGCGCCAGCAGCTTGGCCCCAGACTACGAGCAGTACTTC. The encoded protein is CASSLAPDYEQYF.

The chain recombines TRBV11-2 with TRBJ2-2, with TRBD2 matching over 11 bases. The germline gives CDR1 SGHAT, CDR2 FQNNGV. The CDR3 sequence is 18 residues long. V trimming: 6 bases; J trimming: 1 base; junction bases outside the gene matches: 10. The CDR3 region is CASSSSLGTSGNTGELFF. In DNA, the CDR3 is TGTGCCAGCAGTTCGAGCCTAGGGACTAGCGGGAACACCGGGGAGCTGTTTTTT.

The chain combines TRBV12-3 or TRBV12-4 with TRBJ1-2; TRBD1 might be the D (6 bases). The V end was cut by 2 bases, the J end by 2 bases, with 6 bases between. The CDR3 runs 13 residues. The CDR3 here is CASSLTGNYGYTF. The DNA of the CDR3 is TGTGCCAGCAGTTTAACAGGGAACTATGGCTACACCTTC.

This rearrangement joins TRBV10-1 to TRBJ1-1, with TRBD1 matching over 9 bases. Germline trimming cut 10 bases from V and 8 bases from J; bases unmatched to any gene: 11. Per the germline V gene, CDR1 is WNHNN and CDR2 is SYGVQD (reference sequence). The CDR3 sequence is 13 residues long. DNA for the CDR3: TGCGCCACCCACCGGGACAGGGTGGAGGAAGCTTTCTTT. This encodes CATHRDRVEEAFF.

The chain couples TRBV28 to TRBJ1-6; a possible D gene is TRBD1 (6 bases). CDR1 and CDR2 from the germline V gene are MDHEN and SYDVKM. The CDR3 extends over 14 amino acids. Between the trimmed V and J ends, which lost 11 bases and 5 bases, there was a span of 16 bases. DNA of the CDR3: TGTGCCGGGAGGGGGGTGGAAGATAATTCACCCCTCCACTTT. This encodes CAGRGVEDNSPLHF.

The gene calls are TRBV5-1 and TRBJ1-5, with TRBD1 matching 8 bases. The CDR3 extends over 14 amino acids. The junction had 6 bases not matched to a gene; V was cut back by 3 bases and J by 7 bases. Germline V gene lookup returns CDR1 SGHRS and CDR2 YFSETQ. The CDR3 DNA follows: TGCGCCAGCAGCTACGCACAGGGGGGCCAGCCCCAGCATTTT. Translated: CASSYAQGGQPQHF. The full variable domain, its missing parts supplied by reference TRBV5-1 and TRBJ1-5, is KAGVTQTPRYLIKTRGQQVTLSCSPISGHRSVSWYQQTPGQGLQFLFEYFSETQRNKGNFPGRFSGRQFSNSRSEMNVSTLELGDSALYLCASSYAQGGQPQHFGDGTRLSIL.

The chain has TRBV5-1 and TRBJ1-5; no firm D call. Trimming removed 0 bases from V and 4 bases from J, with 11 bases in between. The CDR3 is made up of 15 amino acids. Germline lookup yields CDR1 SGHRS and CDR2 YFSETQ. CDR3 coding DNA: TGCGCCAGCAGCTTGGATACCGCGGGAAATCAGCCCCAGCATTTT. Its protein product is CASSLDTAGNQPQHF.